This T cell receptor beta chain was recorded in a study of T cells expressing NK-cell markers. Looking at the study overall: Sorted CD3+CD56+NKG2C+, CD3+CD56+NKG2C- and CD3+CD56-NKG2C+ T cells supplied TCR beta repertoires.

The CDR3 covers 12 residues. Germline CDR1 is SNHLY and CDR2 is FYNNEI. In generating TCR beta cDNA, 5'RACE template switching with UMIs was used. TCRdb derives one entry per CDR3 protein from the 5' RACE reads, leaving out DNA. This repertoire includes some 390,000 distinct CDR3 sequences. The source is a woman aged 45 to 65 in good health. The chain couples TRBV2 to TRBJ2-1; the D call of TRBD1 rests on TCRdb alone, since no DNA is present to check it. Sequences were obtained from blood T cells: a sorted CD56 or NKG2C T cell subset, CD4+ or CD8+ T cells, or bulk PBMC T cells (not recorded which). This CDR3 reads CASSGGHRVQFF.